The rows below give T cell receptor beta chains drawn from one sample of a study of Ad26.COV2.S vaccination and SARS-CoV-2 variants. Only in-frame clones appear in the TCRdb table, and some are missing; sequencing was by immunoSEQ multiplex PCR. This table has over 110,000 clones, roughly 88% appearing once. The source was peripheral blood, collected after recovery from COVID-19. Receptors originate from a human donor who had recovered from COVID-19. CDR3s include the opening cysteine and the closing phenylalanine or tryptophan. D genes are given only for firm matches. Some rows mark clone size as missing; the rest say once, few, many or name a class of expanded clone.

d_gene: -; v_gene: TRBV20-1; abundance: -; j_gene: TRBJ1-2; CDR3nt: TGCAGTGCTAGCGGTGGCAAAATCACCTTC; CDR3aa: CSASGGKITF
d_gene: TRBD1; v_gene: TRBV7-6; abundance: -; j_gene: TRBJ1-1; CDR3nt: TGTGCCAGCAGCTTAACAGGGGCGAACACTGAAGCTTTCTTT; CDR3aa: CASSLTGANTEAFF
d_gene: -; v_gene: TRBV6-2/TRBV6-3; abundance: -; j_gene: TRBJ2-6; CDR3nt: TGTGCCAGCAGTTTCAAGGCGCACAGACTTCCTGGGGCCAACGTCCTGACTTTC; CDR3aa: CASSFKAHRLPGANVLTF
d_gene: -; v_gene: TRBV4-3; abundance: -; j_gene: TRBJ2-5; CDR3nt: TGCGCCAGCAGCCAAGAATTGGCAGGGAGAGGAAGAGGGCCCACTCAAGAGACCCAGTACTTC; CDR3aa: CASSQELAGRGRGPTQETQYF
d_gene: -; v_gene: TRBV7-2; abundance: -; j_gene: TRBJ2-7; CDR3nt: TGTGCCAGCAGCTTAAGCCCGGACGTAGGCGAGCAGTACTTC; CDR3aa: CASSLSPDVGEQYF
d_gene: -; v_gene: TRBV18; abundance: -; j_gene: TRBJ2-1; CDR3nt: TGTGCCAGCTCCCTACTCTTGGACAGCAACAATGAGCAGTTCTTC; CDR3aa: CASSLLLDSNNEQFF
d_gene: -; v_gene: TRBV7-2; abundance: -; j_gene: TRBJ2-5; CDR3nt: TGTGCCAGCAGCTCGACAACCGGGACTGCGGAGACCCAGTACTTC; CDR3aa: CASSSTTGTAETQYF
d_gene: -; v_gene: TRBV10-3; abundance: -; j_gene: TRBJ1-1; CDR3nt: TGTGCCATCAGCCGGGGCCTAATGAACACTGAAGCTTTCTTT; CDR3aa: CAISRGLMNTEAFF
d_gene: TRBD1; v_gene: TRBV7-2; abundance: -; j_gene: TRBJ1-2; CDR3nt: TGTGCCAGCAGCTCAGGGGACAGGGATGGCTACACCTTC; CDR3aa: CASSSGDRDGYTF
d_gene: -; v_gene: TRBV5-1; abundance: -; j_gene: TRBJ2-7; CDR3nt: TGCGCCAGCAGCAGTTCGGGGACACTATACGAGCAGTACTTC; CDR3aa: CASSSSGTLYEQYF
d_gene: TRBD1; v_gene: TRBV7-8; abundance: -; j_gene: TRBJ1-2; CDR3nt: TGTGCCAGCAGCTCCTTGACAGGGCCCCCGGTTTTCTATGGCTACACCTTC; CDR3aa: CASSSLTGPPVFYGYTF
d_gene: TRBD1; v_gene: TRBV11-2; abundance: -; j_gene: TRBJ1-2; CDR3nt: TGTGCCAGCAGCACATACAGGGGTGCGTTTGGCTACACCTTC; CDR3aa: CASSTYRGAFGYTF
d_gene: -; v_gene: TRBV6-5; abundance: -; j_gene: TRBJ2-1; CDR3nt: TGTGCCAGCAGCCCCGTAGCGCCTGAGTACAATGAGCAGTTCTTC; CDR3aa: CASSPVAPEYNEQFF
d_gene: -; v_gene: TRBV4-2; abundance: few; j_gene: TRBJ1-1; CDR3nt: TGTGCCAGCAGCCAAGGGGAATCCGGGAGTTCGAACACTGAAGCTTTCTTT; CDR3aa: CASSQGESGSSNTEAFF
d_gene: TRBD1; v_gene: TRBV5-1; abundance: -; j_gene: TRBJ1-1; CDR3nt: TGCGCCAGCAGCATAGGACAGGGGAACACTGAAGCTTTCTTT; CDR3aa: CASSIGQGNTEAFF
d_gene: TRBD2; v_gene: TRBV13; abundance: -; j_gene: TRBJ2-1; CDR3nt: TGTGCCAGCAGCCCCAGACTAGCGTCTAGCTCCTACAATGAGCAGTTCTTC; CDR3aa: CASSPRLASSSYNEQFF
d_gene: -; v_gene: TRBV30; abundance: once; j_gene: TRBJ1-1; CDR3nt: TGTGCCGGTAGTAGGGTAGCCCTGTCGGCTGAAGCTTTCTTT; CDR3aa: CAGSRVALSAEAFF
d_gene: -; v_gene: TRBV18; abundance: -; j_gene: TRBJ2-1; CDR3nt: TGTGCCAGCTCACCGGACTCCTACAATGAGCAGTTCTTC; CDR3aa: CASSPDSYNEQFF
d_gene: -; v_gene: TRBV2; abundance: few; j_gene: TRBJ1-4; CDR3nt: TGTGCCAGCAGTGAACGGGGAGGTTGGGTCGAAAAACTGTTTTTT; CDR3aa: CASSERGGWVEKLFF
d_gene: -; v_gene: TRBV7-2; abundance: -; j_gene: TRBJ1-2; CDR3nt: TGTGCCAGCAGCTTAAGGGGCCATTTCCTGTCAGCTAACTATGGCTACACCTTC; CDR3aa: CASSLRGHFLSANYGYTF
d_gene: -; v_gene: TRBV15; abundance: -; j_gene: TRBJ1-4; CDR3nt: TGTGCCACCAGCAACCCCGGGGCAACTAATGAAAAACTGTTTTTT; CDR3aa: CATSNPGATNEKLFF
d_gene: -; v_gene: TRBV19; abundance: -; j_gene: TRBJ1-3; CDR3nt: TGTGCCAGTAGCGAGGGCAGGGCGCTTGGCTCTGGAAACACCATATATTTT; CDR3aa: CASSEGRALGSGNTIYF
d_gene: TRBD2; v_gene: TRBV18; abundance: -; j_gene: TRBJ2-5; CDR3nt: TGTGCCAGCTCACCGGGACTAGCCCAAGAGACCCAGTACTTC; CDR3aa: CASSPGLAQETQYF
d_gene: -; v_gene: TRBV3-1/TRBV3-2; abundance: -; j_gene: TRBJ1-1; CDR3nt: TGTGCCAGCAGCCAAGGAATGGGTCAGGGGGCTTTCTTT; CDR3aa: CASSQGMGQGAFF
d_gene: -; v_gene: TRBV7-2; abundance: -; j_gene: TRBJ1-2; CDR3nt: TGTGCCAGCAGCTTAGATCGGTCCGCTAACTATGGCTACACCTTC; CDR3aa: CASSLDRSANYGYTF
d_gene: -; v_gene: TRBV30; abundance: -; j_gene: TRBJ1-6; CDR3nt: TGTGCCTGGACCTCCCCTCGGGCAGGGTCAAACTCACCCCTCCACTTT; CDR3aa: CAWTSPRAGSNSPLHF
d_gene: -; v_gene: TRBV27; abundance: -; j_gene: TRBJ2-1; CDR3nt: TGTGCCACGGCCCGGGACCACTCCTACAATGAGCAGTTCTTC; CDR3aa: CATARDHSYNEQFF
d_gene: -; v_gene: TRBV11-2; abundance: -; j_gene: TRBJ2-3; CDR3nt: TGTGCCAGCAGTTTCTGGGGGAATCAGCCAGATACGCAGTATTTT; CDR3aa: CASSFWGNQPDTQYF
d_gene: TRBD1; v_gene: TRBV6-4; abundance: -; j_gene: TRBJ2-3; CDR3nt: TGTGCCAGCTGGCTGGTGAGGGGGCCGGATACGCAGTATTTT; CDR3aa: CASWLVRGPDTQYF
d_gene: TRBD2; v_gene: TRBV5-1; abundance: -; j_gene: TRBJ2-3; CDR3nt: TGCGCCAGCCAGACTAGCGGAGGTAGCACAGATACGCAGTATTTT; CDR3aa: CASQTSGGSTDTQYF
d_gene: TRBD1; v_gene: TRBV30; abundance: -; j_gene: TRBJ1-2; CDR3nt: TGTGCCTGGGACAATTCGGGACAGGGATGGAACTACACCTTC; CDR3aa: CAWDNSGQGWNYTF
d_gene: -; v_gene: TRBV7-8; abundance: -; j_gene: TRBJ1-1; CDR3nt: TGTGCCAGCAGCTTAAATTGGCGGGGTGAAGCTTTCTTT; CDR3aa: CASSLNWRGEAFF
d_gene: -; v_gene: TRBV7-9; abundance: many; j_gene: TRBJ1-5; CDR3nt: TGTGCCAGCAGCGAACAGTATCAGCCCCAGCATTTT; CDR3aa: CASSEQYQPQHF
d_gene: -; v_gene: TRBV7-2; abundance: -; j_gene: TRBJ2-2; CDR3nt: TGTGCCAGCAGCTTAGTGGGGTGGGGCGGGGAGCTGTTTTTT; CDR3aa: CASSLVGWGGELFF
d_gene: -; v_gene: TRBV18; abundance: -; j_gene: TRBJ2-1; CDR3nt: TGTGCCAGCTCAAGAGAGACAGTTTCCTACAATGAGCAGTTCTTC; CDR3aa: CASSRETVSYNEQFF
d_gene: TRBD2; v_gene: TRBV2; abundance: -; j_gene: TRBJ2-1; CDR3nt: TGTGCCATCAAGGGACTATTCCGGCCCAATGAGCAGTTCTTC; CDR3aa: CAIKGLFRPNEQFF
d_gene: -; v_gene: TRBV4-3; abundance: -; j_gene: TRBJ1-1; CDR3nt: TGCGCCAGCAGCCAAGCCCCGGGGGGTTACGCTGAAGCTTTCTTT; CDR3aa: CASSQAPGGYAEAFF
d_gene: TRBD2; v_gene: TRBV3-1/TRBV3-2; abundance: -; j_gene: TRBJ2-5; CDR3nt: TGTGCCAGCAGCCAGACTCTAGCGGGGGAGGAGACCCAGTACTTC; CDR3aa: CASSQTLAGEETQYF
d_gene: TRBD2; v_gene: TRBV7-9; abundance: -; j_gene: TRBJ2-5; CDR3nt: TGTGCCAGCAGCTTGGGACTAGCGGGGGGGCCAGGGACCGAGACCCAGTACTTC; CDR3aa: CASSLGLAGGPGTETQYF
d_gene: TRBD2; v_gene: TRBV5-1; abundance: once; j_gene: TRBJ2-3; CDR3nt: TGCGCCAGCAGCTGGGGAGGGGTCCGCACAGATACGCAGTATTTT; CDR3aa: CASSWGGVRTDTQYF
d_gene: TRBD1; v_gene: TRBV6-5; abundance: -; j_gene: TRBJ1-1; CDR3nt: TGTGCCAGCAGTTTCCCACTGACAGGGGGAGGCACTGAAGCTTTCTTT; CDR3aa: CASSFPLTGGGTEAFF
d_gene: TRBD2; v_gene: TRBV10-2; abundance: once; j_gene: TRBJ2-3; CDR3nt: TGCGCCAGCGGGACTAGCGCCATCACAGATACGCAGTATTTT; CDR3aa: CASGTSAITDTQYF
d_gene: TRBD1; v_gene: TRBV28; abundance: few; j_gene: TRBJ1-5; CDR3nt: TGTGCCAGCAGCCGCACCGCGACAGGGGGGACTCAGCCCCAGCATTTT; CDR3aa: CASSRTATGGTQPQHF
d_gene: -; v_gene: TRBV5-4; abundance: -; j_gene: TRBJ1-1; CDR3nt: TGTGCCAGCAGCCCAAAGGTAAATCCAGGCACTGAAGCTTTCTTT; CDR3aa: CASSPKVNPGTEAFF
d_gene: TRBD1; v_gene: TRBV28; abundance: -; j_gene: TRBJ2-3; CDR3nt: TGTGCCAGCAGGATGCCTCCGGGACAGGGCTATAATACGCAGTATTTT; CDR3aa: CASRMPPGQGYNTQYF
d_gene: TRBD1; v_gene: TRBV9; abundance: -; j_gene: TRBJ1-5; CDR3nt: TGTGCCAGCAGCGTAGGACAGGGAGTTGATCAGCCCCAGCATTTT; CDR3aa: CASSVGQGVDQPQHF
d_gene: -; v_gene: TRBV18; abundance: -; j_gene: TRBJ2-7; CDR3nt: TGTGCCAGCTCACCACCATCCCCTTACGAGCAGTACTTC; CDR3aa: CASSPPSPYEQYF
d_gene: -; v_gene: TRBV27; abundance: once; j_gene: TRBJ1-3; CDR3nt: TGTGCCAGCAGTTTGGCGACAGGTGGAAACACCATATATTTT; CDR3aa: CASSLATGGNTIYF
d_gene: TRBD1; v_gene: TRBV18; abundance: -; j_gene: TRBJ1-4; CDR3nt: TGTGCCAGCTCACCGACAGCGACAGGGGGGGACGAAAAACTGTTTTTT; CDR3aa: CASSPTATGGDEKLFF
d_gene: TRBD1; v_gene: TRBV7-2; abundance: -; j_gene: TRBJ2-7; CDR3nt: TGTGCCAGCAGCCCTGGGGACAGTCTCTCCTACGAGCAGTACTTC; CDR3aa: CASSPGDSLSYEQYF
d_gene: TRBD2; v_gene: TRBV11-2; abundance: -; j_gene: TRBJ2-1; CDR3nt: TGTGCCAGCAGCTTAGGCCCTAGCGGGGGATACAATGAGCAGTTCTTC; CDR3aa: CASSLGPSGGYNEQFF
d_gene: -; v_gene: TRBV18; abundance: -; j_gene: TRBJ2-1; CDR3nt: TGTGCCAGCTCGCGCGACGGAATAGGGGGGAATGAGCAGTTCTTC; CDR3aa: CASSRDGIGGNEQFF
d_gene: TRBD2; v_gene: TRBV4-3; abundance: medium-sized; j_gene: TRBJ2-1; CDR3nt: TGCGCCAGCAGCCAAGATGGGCGGGGGGACTACAATGAGCAGTTCTTC; CDR3aa: CASSQDGRGDYNEQFF
d_gene: -; v_gene: TRBV6-2/TRBV6-3; abundance: -; j_gene: TRBJ2-1; CDR3nt: TGTGCCAGCAGTTCGTCTGGCCCCTCCTACAATGAGCAGTTCTTC; CDR3aa: CASSSSGPSYNEQFF
d_gene: -; v_gene: TRBV5-5; abundance: once; j_gene: TRBJ1-1; CDR3nt: TGTGCCAGCAGCTTACGGCCGGACAGCAACACTGAAGCTTTCTTT; CDR3aa: CASSLRPDSNTEAFF
d_gene: -; v_gene: TRBV9; abundance: -; j_gene: TRBJ2-7; CDR3nt: TGTGCCAGCAGCGTTGGGAGACAGGTAGCTTCCTACGAGCAGTACTTC; CDR3aa: CASSVGRQVASYEQYF